This T cell receptor beta chain was observed in a study of beta chain features in type 1 diabetes. Study findings and constraints: Shorter templates might be favored by PCR, equally in patients and controls. Shortening of TCRB CDR3s, moderate but significant, appeared in all four CD4+ subsets of Type 1 diabetes patients.

TCRB transcripts that were expressed got sequenced, as all of the isolated RNA had been reverse transcribed. The repertoire was sequenced with immunoSEQ multiplex PCR; TCRdb's copy has only in-frame clones and lacks some. This sample has 200,000 to 250,000 clones, with roughly a tenth found just once. CD4+ naive, central memory, regulatory and stem cell-like memory cells were sorted via CD45RO/CCR7/CD25/CD127/CD95/CD27. This clone has a handful of counts. Its matching antigen is unknown. The receptor's source is a man aged 18 to 29 in good health. Material: central memory CD4+ T cells from blood.

The CDR3 nucleotides are TGTGCCACAACAGAGATTCGGGGCAGCTCCTACGAGCAGTACTTC. This codes for CATTEIRGSSYEQYF. V gene TRBV13 combines with J gene TRBJ2-7; D tentatively fits TRBD1 or TRBD2 (5 bases each). The CDR3 is 15 amino acids. V lost 10 bases and J 0 bases, leaving 19 bases between the germline ends. The germline V gene encodes CDR1 PRHDT and CDR2 FYEKMQ (reference sequence). The entire variable domain, with the rest obtained from reference TRBV13 and TRBJ2-7, is as follows: AAGVIQSPRHLIKEKRETATLKCYPIPRHDTVYWYQQGPGQDPQFLISFYEKMQSDKGSIPDRFSAQQFSDYHSELNMSSLELGDSALYFCATTEIRGSSYEQYFGPGTRLTVT.